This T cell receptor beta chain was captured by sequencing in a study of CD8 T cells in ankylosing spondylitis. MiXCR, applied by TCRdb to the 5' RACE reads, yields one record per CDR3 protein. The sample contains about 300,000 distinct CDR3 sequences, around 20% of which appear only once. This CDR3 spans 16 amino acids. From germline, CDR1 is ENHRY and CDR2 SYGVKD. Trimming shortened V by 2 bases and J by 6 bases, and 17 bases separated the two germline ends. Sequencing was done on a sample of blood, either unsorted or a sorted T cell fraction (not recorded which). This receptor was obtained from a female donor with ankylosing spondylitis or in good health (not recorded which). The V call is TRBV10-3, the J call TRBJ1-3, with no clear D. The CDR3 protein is CAISEPPAGNLNTIYF. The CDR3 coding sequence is TGTGCCATCAGTGAGCCCCCGGCAGGCAATTTAAACACCATATATTTT.